This T cell receptor beta chain stems from a study of blood T cell repertoires in COVID-19 (dated by TCRdb to about 2020). About the full investigation: The collaborator samples originated in the United States, Italy and Spain and spanned the acute and convalescent phases of COVID-19. The repertoires were made available in a free public database intended to serve as a resource for research on the immune response to SARS-CoV-2. Deeply sampled blood TCRbeta repertoires from subjects exposed to, actively infected with, or recovered from COVID-19 were included in the dataset. Nearly every sample came with metadata listing a de-identified subject ID, COVID-19 status, age in years and sex. Samples came from the ongoing ImmuneRACE study (first 160 participants) plus 1,254 subjects from 6 global collaborators. Where available, HLA class I and class II types were taken from metadata supplied by the sample provider and were not determined by assay-based typing. The material from the prospective study consisted of cDNA or gDNA derived from T cells, B-cell-depleted T cells, or PBMCs.

General findings and caveats noted by the study authors: The amount of clinical and demographic metadata varied by source and participant and was provided uncurated.

The CDR3, from cysteine to phenylalanine, totals 16 residues. Left in the record is the CDR3 DNA by itself, 48 bases read in frame from the first base. Trimming leaves V shorter by 3 bases and J shorter by 3 bases, with the junction holding 8 bases beyond the gene matches. The germline V gene (reference sequence) provides CDR1 MNHEY and CDR2 SMNVEV. At one collaborating source in Seattle, patients were enrolled during active infection and were followed longitudinally through the course of disease. Each collaborating institution followed its own protocols to collect whole blood in K2EDTA tubes. For TCRbeta analysis, collaborators shipped samples as frozen whole blood, isolated PBMCs, or DNA extracted from either of those sample types. The immunoSEQ Assay, a bias-controlled multiplex PCR, was used to amplify TCRbeta CDR3 regions from genomic DNA. The paper's processing steps were these. The number of nucleated cells in each sample was estimated from the amplification of reference gene primers within the assay. Sequence reads were collapsed and filtered to measure the absolute abundance of every unique TCRbeta CDR3 rearrangement. For each sample, productive Simpson clonality was calculated by taking the square root of Simpson's diversity index across productive rearrangements. The source is immuneACCESS, and TCRdb retained only in-frame sequences with V and J called. Part of the clones is not carried over; for the studies checked, unresolved V genes explain less than half of this, and the remainder is unexplained. That table is the source of V, J and clone size, and D and trimming were worked out from the DNA. The sample table records some 290,000 clones; 70% to 90% of these occur just once. The top ten clones comprise 12% of the sample.

Notes on this clone: Its target antigen remains unknown. Per-base quality was not reported, and no clone a single base away is much larger than it.

Specimen: peripheral blood. The clonotype was recovered from a woman in her thirties with COVID-19, enrolled during active disease. Recombination linked TRBV27 to TRBJ1-1, with 9 middle bases fitting TRBD1. The DNA is TGTGCCAGCAGTTTCTCCCCCGGGACAGGGCACACTGAAGCTTTCTTT. Translated, it gives CASSFSPGTGHTEAFF.